This T cell receptor beta chain was obtained from a study of T cell changes during pregnancy in multiple sclerosis. Sequenced by immunoSEQ multiplex PCR; TCRdb stores in-frame clones only, minus some. Of about 31,000 clones detected, approximately 90% appear once; the ten largest clones hold 5.5% to 8%. Germline CDR1 reads MNHNS; CDR2 reads SASEGT. V shed 2 bases and J shed 0 bases, with 13 bases lying between them. The CDR3 is 16 amino acids. The sample here was CD8+ T cells from peripheral blood mononuclear cells, taken in the second trimester of pregnancy. The source is a female donor with multiple sclerosis, enrolled in a pregnancy study. V and J are TRBV6-1 and TRBJ1-1; no reliable D call. Here the CDR3 reads CASSERNAGLNTEAFF. CDR3 DNA: TGTGCCAGCAGTGAAAGGAATGCGGGATTGAACACTGAAGCTTTCTTT.